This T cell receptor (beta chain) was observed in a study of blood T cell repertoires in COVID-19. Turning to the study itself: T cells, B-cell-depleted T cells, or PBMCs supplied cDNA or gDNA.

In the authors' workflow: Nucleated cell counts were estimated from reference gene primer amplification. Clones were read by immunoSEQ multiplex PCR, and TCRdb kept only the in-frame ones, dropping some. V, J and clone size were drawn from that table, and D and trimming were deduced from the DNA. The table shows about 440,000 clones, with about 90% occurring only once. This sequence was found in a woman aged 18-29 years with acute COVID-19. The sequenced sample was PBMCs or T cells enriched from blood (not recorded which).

CDR3 in DNA: TGTGCCAGCAGGTCAGGGGGACACGGCTACACCTTC. The encoded protein is CASRSGGHGYTF. This chain uses TRBV6-5 with TRBJ1-2; TRBD1 agrees at 7 bases. The CDR3 consists of 12 residues. J gave up 8 bases and V 6 bases, and 6 bases lay outside the gene matches. Germline CDR1 is MNHEY and CDR2 is SVGAGI.